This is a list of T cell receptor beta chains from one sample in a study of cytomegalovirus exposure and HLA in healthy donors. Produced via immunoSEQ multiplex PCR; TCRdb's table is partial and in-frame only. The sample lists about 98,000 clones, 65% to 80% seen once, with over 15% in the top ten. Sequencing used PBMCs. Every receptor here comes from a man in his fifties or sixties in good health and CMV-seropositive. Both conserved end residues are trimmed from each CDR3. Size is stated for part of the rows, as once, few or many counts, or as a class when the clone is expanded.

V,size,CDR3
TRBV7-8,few,ASSIQRGREQY
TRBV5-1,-,ASSSAAGATEAF
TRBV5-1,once,ASSLGGDGLSYNEQF
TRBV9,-,ASSRSTRNTEAF
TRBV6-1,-,ASSERRRTEAF
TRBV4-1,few,ASSDRREKGEKLF
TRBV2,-,ASSEEAGGLTDTQY
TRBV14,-,ASSPQGAPTGELF
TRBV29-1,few,SVGQGSSTEAF
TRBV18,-,ASSKTGGETEAF
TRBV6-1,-,ASSEHPGRAGTDTQY
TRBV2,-,ASSGGTNEKLF
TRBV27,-,ASSFGGQGAPNT
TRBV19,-,ASSIEGALGYNEQF
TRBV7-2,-,ASSPRGGRSYEQY
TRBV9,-,ASSVGAGGAETQY
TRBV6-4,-,ASRFGQGDTEAF
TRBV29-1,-,SGFIVREAF
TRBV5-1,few,ASSTSGTAYEQY
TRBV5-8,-,ASSHWGEAF
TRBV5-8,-,ASRPSLSYEQY
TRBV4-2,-,ASSLANRDKNYGYT
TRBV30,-,AWSAGAKLSHTGELF
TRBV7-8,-,ASSPYDGAEGGYT
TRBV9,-,ASSVEGAYEQY
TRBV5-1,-,ASSLGGPAYNEQF
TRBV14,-,ASSQVPDYEQY
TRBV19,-,ASRQVMNTEAF
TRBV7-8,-,ASSSRGGRGKDSGNTIY
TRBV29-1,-,SVGQGNMRANVLT
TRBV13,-,ASSLGPDTQY